The 18 T cell receptor beta chains presented below share a single source sample, sequenced in a study of blood T cell repertoires in COVID-19. The table came from immunoSEQ multiplex PCR; TCRdb's copy has only in-frame clones and leaves some out. The sample carries 100,000 to 150,000 clones, over 60% recorded once. Sequencing was done on a sample of peripheral blood. These receptors were obtained from a man aged 40-50 years with active or convalescent COVID-19.

In the case of this clone: Within the sample, other DNA sequences also encode this same CDR3. The rearrangement uses TRBV19 and TRBJ2-5, with TRBD1 matching over 10 bases. V lost 3 bases, J lost 4 bases, and 5 bases stayed unmatched. The germline V gene encodes CDR1 LNHDA and CDR2 SQIVND (reference sequence). This CDR3 comprises 15 residues. In DNA form, the CDR3 reads TGTGCCAGTAGTATTGGGGGACAGGGGCTAGAGACCCAGTACTTC. Protein sequence: CASSIGGQGLETQYF.

Notes on this clone: The same CDR3 arises from other DNA sequences in this sample as well. CDR3 in DNA: TGTGCCAGCAGTTTCGGGGGAAACACCATATATTTT. Translating it yields CASSFGGNTIYF. The chain has TRBV12-3 or TRBV12-4 and TRBJ1-3; D call uncertain. Trimming removed 3 bases from V and 4 bases from J, with 4 bases in between. The CDR3 is 12 amino acids.

A single count supports this clone. CDR3 in DNA: TGCGCCAGCAGCGCCTTTGGCAGGGGGGAAGTCAGTGAAAAACTGTTTTTT. This codes for CASSAFGRGEVSEKLFF. This chain links TRBV4-1 with TRBJ1-4; 7 bases map to TRBD1. Germline CDR1 reads MGHRA; CDR2 reads YSYEKL. V shed 5 bases and J 7 bases; nucleotides not matched to a gene: 16. The CDR3 contains 17 residues.

The J gene is TRBJ2-1, the V gene TRBV9; a possible D gene is TRBD1 (5 bases). V shed 6 bases and J shed 9 bases, with 31 bases lying between them. The CDR3 sequence is 18 residues long. Germline V gene lookup returns CDR1 SGDLS and CDR2 YYNGEE. The CDR3 bases are TGTGCCAGCACCCCGAGAGGTACAGGCGGAGAAATTAGGAGTGAGCAGTTCTTC. It yields the protein CASTPRGTGGEIRSEQFF.

This chain connects TRBV5-1 to TRBJ2-2, with 9 bases fitting TRBD1. Germline-derived CDR1 and CDR2 are SGHRS and YFSETQ. The CDR3 covers 13 residues. The ends lost 9 bases at V and 1 base at J; junction bases unmatched: 1. The CDR3: CATGQGNTGELFF. The CDR3 bases are TGCGCCACGGGACAGGGGAACACCGGGGAGCTGTTTTTT.

V and J are TRBV2 and TRBJ2-7; 12 bases are shared with TRBD2. CDR3 size: 17 residues. With V trimmed by 1 base and J by 4 bases, 8 bases remained unmatched. Germline values: CDR1 SNHLY, CDR2 FYNNEI. The CDR3 DNA reads TGTGCCAGCAGTGAAGGACCCCCTCTAGCGGGAGGGTACGAGCAGTACTTC. Translating it yields CASSEGPPLAGGYEQYF.

The chain couples TRBV7-3 to TRBJ2-2; 8 bases line up with TRBD2. The CDR3 length is 17 residues. Germline lookup yields CDR1 SGHTA and CDR2 FQGTGA. The J segment lost 2 bases and the V segment lost 1 base, leaving 6 bases of the junction unmatched. The CDR3, as DNA: TGTGCCAGCAGCTTAAATCCAGCGGGAGTCAACACCGGGGAGCTGTTTTTT. It codes for CASSLNPAGVNTGELFF.

This chain connects TRBV6-5 to TRBJ1-1; 9 positions match TRBD1. Germline-derived CDR1 and CDR2 are MNHEY and SVGAGI. The ends lost 6 bases at V and 6 bases at J; junction bases unmatched: 8. The length of the CDR3 is 14 residues. The CDR3 here is CASRTPGQGPEAFF. CDR3 bases: TGTGCCAGCAGAACTCCGGGACAGGGACCTGAAGCTTTCTTT.

The chain combines TRBV7-6 with TRBJ2-2; maybe TRBD1 (6 bases). The length of the CDR3 is 15 residues. With 1 base removed from V and 4 bases from J, the gap between germline ends came to 10 bases. Germline V CDR1 and CDR2: SGHVS, FNYEAQ. The CDR3 region is CASSLVQGPTGELFF. CDR3 coding DNA: TGTGCCAGCAGCTTAGTTCAGGGGCCCACCGGGGAGCTGTTTTTT.

Here the CDR3 DNA reads TGTGCCACCAGTGATCCAAGGGCAGGGGGGAATGAGCAGTTCTTC. Its protein is CATSDPRAGGNEQFF. The V call is TRBV24-1, the J call TRBJ2-1; possibly TRBD1 for D (7 bases). Deletions cut 3 bases from V and 7 bases from J, with 15 bases between. The CDR3 loop spans 15 amino acids. Germline V gene data show CDR1 as KGHDR and CDR2 as SFDVKD.

The gene calls are TRBV7-2 and TRBJ1-2, with 7 bases matching TRBD1. Trimming took 4 bases from V and 0 from J; bases not matched to a gene: 2. The CDR3 has 14 amino acids. Per germline, CDR1 SGHTA and CDR2 FQGNSA. The CDR3 nucleotides are TGTGCCAGCAGCTCCGGACAGGCTAACTATGGCTACACCTTC. Translated, it gives CASSSGQANYGYTF.

This clone came up once. The CDR3 is CASKRGGDYGYTF. The CDR3 DNA is TGTGCCAGCAAAAGGGGGGGGGACTATGGCTACACCTTC. This sequence joins TRBV6-5 and TRBJ1-2; TRBD1 might be the D (6 bases). The CDR3 spans 13 residues. The ends were cut back, 7 bases at V and 3 bases at J, with 12 bases in the middle. Germline values: CDR1 MNHEY, CDR2 SVGAGI.

The chain links TRBV6-4 to TRBJ2-3, with 9 bases identical to TRBD1. This CDR3 comprises 15 residues. CDR1 is MRHNA and CDR2 is SNTAGT in the germline V gene. The V gene end was trimmed by 5 bases and the J gene end by 4 bases; junction bases not matched to a gene: 7. The CDR3 sequence is CASSPSGQGPDTQYF. The CDR3, as DNA: TGTGCCAGCAGTCCATCGGGACAGGGACCAGATACGCAGTATTTT.

The rearrangement joins TRBV6-5 to TRBJ1-2, with 7 bases identical to TRBD1. Per germline, CDR1 MNHEY and CDR2 SVGAGI. The length of the CDR3 is 11 residues. J was trimmed by 6 bases and V by 11 bases; bases with no gene match: 6. The DNA of the CDR3 is TGTGCCGGGCAACAGGGGAATGGCTACACCTTC. This codes for CAGQQGNGYTF.

The gene calls are TRBV5-6 and TRBJ1-2, with D possibly TRBD1 on 6 matching bases. Trimming left V 9 bases short and J 10 bases short, with 19 bases between. Germline-derived CDR1 and CDR2 are SGHDT and YYEEEE. This CDR3 region has 12 residues. CDR3: CATTEGVGFYTF. The CDR3 coding sequence is TGTGCCACCACAGAGGGGGTTGGGTTCTACACCTTC. The full variable domain, completed using reference TRBV5-6 and TRBJ1-2, is DAGVTQSPTHLIKTRGQQVTLRCSPKSGHDTVSWYQQALGQGPQFIFQYYEEEERQRGNFPDRFSGHQFPNYSSELNVNALLLGDSALYLCATTEGVGFYTFGSGTRLTVV.

The V and J genes are TRBV19 and TRBJ2-7; 13 nucleotides line up with TRBD2. V shed 7 bases, J shed 4 bases, and the junction held 7 bases outside the gene matches. This CDR3 is built from 15 residues. Germline V gene lookup returns CDR1 LNHDA and CDR2 SQIVND (reference sequence). The CDR3, as DNA: TGTGCCAGTACTGAGGGACTAGCGGGAATGTACGAGCAGTACTTC. As protein: CASTEGLAGMYEQYF.

The CDR3 is CASSPNGQGQNSPLHF. The CDR3 bases are TGTGCCAGCAGCCCCAACGGACAGGGGCAAAATTCACCCCTCCACTTT. The chain combines TRBV7-2 with TRBJ1-6, with 9 positions matching TRBD1. This CDR3 has 16 residues. J gave up 7 bases and V 5 bases, and 9 bases lay outside the gene matches. Germline CDR1 SGHTA, CDR2 FQGNSA.

This chain connects TRBV20-1 to TRBJ1-5; 7 bases align to TRBD1. Germline V gives CDR1 DFQATT, CDR2 SNEGSKA (reference sequence). The CDR3 consists of 15 residues. Trimming took 3 bases from V and 0 from J; bases not matched to a gene: 5. The CDR3 nucleotides are TGCAGTGCTAGTCAAGGGACAGATAGCAATCAGCCCCAGCATTTT. Residues: CSASQGTDSNQPQHF.